Shown below are 3 T cell receptor beta chains from a single sample sequenced in a study of T cell changes during pregnancy in multiple sclerosis. Some clones are missing from TCRdb's copy, which holds only in-frame ones; the method was immunoSEQ multiplex PCR. The data hold tens of thousands of clones, with just over 90% observed a single time. The sample was CD4+ T cells from peripheral blood mononuclear cells, taken before pregnancy. The receptors were gathered from a female donor with multiple sclerosis, enrolled in a pregnancy study.

The chain links TRBV2 to TRBJ1-1; 10 bases match TRBD1. CDR3 size: 14 residues. Germline CDR1 SNHLY, CDR2 FYNNEI. V was pared by 8 bases and J by 5 bases, with 8 bases of the junction left unmatched. CDR3 in DNA: TGTGCCAGCGGGGACAGGGGAGGTCGAACTGAAGCTTTCTTT. As protein: CASGDRGGRTEAFF.

This clone was seen only once. The V and J genes are TRBV14 and TRBJ2-7; TRBD1 might be the D (6 bases). From germline, CDR1 is SGHDN and CDR2 FVKESK. Trimming took off 1 base at V and 2 bases at J, with 15 bases between the two ends. The CDR3 spans 16 residues. CDR3 in amino acids: CASSQGLGAVTYEQYF. The CDR3 DNA reads TGTGCCAGCAGCCAAGGTTTGGGGGCGGTCACCTACGAGCAGTACTTC.

J is TRBJ1-3 and V is TRBV5-6; D perhaps matches TRBD1 (6 bases). The V end lost 7 bases, the J end lost 0 bases, and 20 bases lay between the germline ends. Germline V CDR1 and CDR2: SGHDT, YYEEEE. The CDR3 has 17 residues. CDR3 sequence: CASGRQVILSSGNTIYF. CDR3 DNA sequence: TGTGCCAGCGGAAGACAGGTGATCTTAAGCTCTGGAAACACCATATATTTT.